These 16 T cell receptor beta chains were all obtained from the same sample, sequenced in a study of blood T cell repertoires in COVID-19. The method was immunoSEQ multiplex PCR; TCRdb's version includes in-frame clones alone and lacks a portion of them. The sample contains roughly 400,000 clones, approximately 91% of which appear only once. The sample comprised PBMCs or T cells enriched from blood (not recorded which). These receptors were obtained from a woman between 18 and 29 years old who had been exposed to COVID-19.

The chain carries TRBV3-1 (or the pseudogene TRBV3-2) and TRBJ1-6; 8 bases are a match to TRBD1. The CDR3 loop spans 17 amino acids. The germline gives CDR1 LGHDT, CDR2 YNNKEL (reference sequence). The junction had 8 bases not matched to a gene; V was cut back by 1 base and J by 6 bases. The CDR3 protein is CASSQARGGTGNSPLHF. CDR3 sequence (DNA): TGTGCCAGCAGCCAAGCTCGTGGTGGGACAGGTAATTCACCCCTCCACTTT.

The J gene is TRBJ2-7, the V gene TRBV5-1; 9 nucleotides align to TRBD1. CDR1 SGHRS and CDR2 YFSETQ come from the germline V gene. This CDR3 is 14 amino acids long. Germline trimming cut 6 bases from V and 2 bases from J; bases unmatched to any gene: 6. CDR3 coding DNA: TGCGCCAGCAAATCGGGACAGGGTACCTACGAGCAGTACTTC. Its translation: CASKSGQGTYEQYF.

The CDR3 loop is CASSIRRDEQYF. The CDR3 DNA is TGTGCCAGCAGCATTAGGAGAGACGAGCAGTACTTC. The chain couples TRBV7-8 to TRBJ2-7; D is undetermined. The CDR3 is made up of 12 amino acids. V gave up 5 bases and J gave up 5 bases, with 10 bases separating them. Germline loops: CDR1 SGHVS, CDR2 FQNEAQ.

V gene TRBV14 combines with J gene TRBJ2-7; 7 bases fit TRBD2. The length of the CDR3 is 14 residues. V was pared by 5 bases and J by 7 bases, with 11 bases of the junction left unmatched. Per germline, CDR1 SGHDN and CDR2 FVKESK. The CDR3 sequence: CASSTPAGVGEQYF. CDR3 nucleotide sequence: TGTGCCAGCAGCACCCCTGCGGGGGTAGGGGAGCAGTACTTC.

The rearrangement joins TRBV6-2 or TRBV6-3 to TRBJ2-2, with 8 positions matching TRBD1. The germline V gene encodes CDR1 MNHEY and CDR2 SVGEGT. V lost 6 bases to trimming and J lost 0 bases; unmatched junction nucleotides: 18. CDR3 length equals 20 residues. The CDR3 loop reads CASSLTRQGTSEANTGELFF. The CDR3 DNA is TGTGCCAGCAGCCTTACTAGACAGGGGACGAGTGAGGCGAACACCGGGGAGCTGTTTTTT.

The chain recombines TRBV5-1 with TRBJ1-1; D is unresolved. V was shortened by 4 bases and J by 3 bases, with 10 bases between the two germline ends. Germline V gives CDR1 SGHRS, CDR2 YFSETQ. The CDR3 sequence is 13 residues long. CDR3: CASSAQVDTEAFF. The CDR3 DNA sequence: TGCGCCAGCAGCGCGCAGGTAGACACTGAAGCTTTCTTT.

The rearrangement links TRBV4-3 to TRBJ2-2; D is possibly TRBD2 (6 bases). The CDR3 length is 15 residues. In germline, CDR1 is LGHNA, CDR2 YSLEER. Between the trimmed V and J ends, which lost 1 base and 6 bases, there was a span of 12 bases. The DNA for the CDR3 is TGCGCCAGCAGCCAAGTGGGGACTTCGGCCGGGGAGCTGTTTTTT. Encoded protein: CASSQVGTSAGELFF.

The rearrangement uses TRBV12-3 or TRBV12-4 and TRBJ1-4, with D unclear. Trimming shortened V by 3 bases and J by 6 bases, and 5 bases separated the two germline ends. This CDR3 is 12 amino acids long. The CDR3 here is CASSLVDEKLFF. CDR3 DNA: TGTGCCAGCAGTTTGGTAGATGAAAAACTGTTTTTT.

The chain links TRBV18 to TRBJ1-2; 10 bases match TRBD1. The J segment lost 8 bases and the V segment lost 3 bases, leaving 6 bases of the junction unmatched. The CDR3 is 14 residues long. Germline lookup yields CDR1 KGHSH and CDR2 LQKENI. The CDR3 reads CASSPTGGAPGYTF. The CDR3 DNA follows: TGTGCCAGCTCACCGACAGGGGGCGCCCCGGGCTACACCTTC.

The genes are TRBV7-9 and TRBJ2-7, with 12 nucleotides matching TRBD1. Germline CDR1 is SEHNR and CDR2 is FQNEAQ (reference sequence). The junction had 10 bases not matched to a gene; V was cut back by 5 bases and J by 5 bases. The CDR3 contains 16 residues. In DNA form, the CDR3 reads TGTGCCAGCAGCCCATGGGACAGGGGGCGTTTACACGAGCAGTACTTC. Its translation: CASSPWDRGRLHEQYF.

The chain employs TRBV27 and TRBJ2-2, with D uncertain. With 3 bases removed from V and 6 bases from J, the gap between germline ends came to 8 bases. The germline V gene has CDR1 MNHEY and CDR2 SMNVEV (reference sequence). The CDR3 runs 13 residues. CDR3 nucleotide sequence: TGTGCCAGCAGTTTGATCGGTCCCGGGGAGCTGTTTTTT. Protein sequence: CASSLIGPGELFF.

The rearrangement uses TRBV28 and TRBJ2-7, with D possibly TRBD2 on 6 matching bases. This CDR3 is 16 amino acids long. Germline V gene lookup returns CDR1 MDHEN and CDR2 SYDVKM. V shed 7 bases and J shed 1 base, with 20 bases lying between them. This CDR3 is CASTPSSASESYEQYF. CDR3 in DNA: TGTGCCAGCACCCCCTCAAGTGCTAGCGAGTCCTACGAGCAGTACTTC.

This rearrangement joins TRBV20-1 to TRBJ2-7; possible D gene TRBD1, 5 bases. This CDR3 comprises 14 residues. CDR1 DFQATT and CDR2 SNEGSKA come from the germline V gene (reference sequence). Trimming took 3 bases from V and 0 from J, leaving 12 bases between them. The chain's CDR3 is CSASIRVLSYEQYF. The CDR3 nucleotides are TGCAGTGCTAGTATCAGGGTCCTCTCCTACGAGCAGTACTTC.

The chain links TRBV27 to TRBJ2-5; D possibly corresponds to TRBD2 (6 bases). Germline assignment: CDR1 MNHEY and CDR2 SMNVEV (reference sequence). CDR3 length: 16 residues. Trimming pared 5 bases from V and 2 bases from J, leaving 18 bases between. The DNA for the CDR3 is TGTGCCAGCAGTCCGCTCGGGGTCGGGGGACAAGAGACCCAGTACTTC. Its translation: CASSPLGVGGQETQYF.

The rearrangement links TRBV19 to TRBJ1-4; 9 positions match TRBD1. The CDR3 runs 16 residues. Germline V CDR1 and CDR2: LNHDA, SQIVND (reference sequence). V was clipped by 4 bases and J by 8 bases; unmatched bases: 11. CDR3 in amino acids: CASSRPGTGTGEKLFF. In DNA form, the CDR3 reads TGTGCCAGTAGTAGGCCGGGGACAGGGACAGGAGAAAAACTGTTTTTT. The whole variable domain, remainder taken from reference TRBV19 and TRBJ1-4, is DGGITQSPKYLFRKEGQNVTLSCEQNLNHDAMYWYRQDPGQGLRLIYYSQIVNDFQKGDIAEGYSVSREKKESFPLTVTSAQKNPTAFYLCASSRPGTGTGEKLFFGSGTQLSVL.

This CDR3 reads CASSQDSGGVYGYTF. CDR3 DNA: TGTGCCAGCAGCCAAGATAGCGGGGGGGTCTATGGCTACACCTTC. This chain connects TRBV4-2 to TRBJ1-2, with D possibly being TRBD1 (5 bases). Per the germline V gene, CDR1 is LGHNA and CDR2 is YNFKEQ. V was shortened by 0 bases and J by 4 bases, with 12 bases between the two germline ends. CDR3 size: 15 residues.